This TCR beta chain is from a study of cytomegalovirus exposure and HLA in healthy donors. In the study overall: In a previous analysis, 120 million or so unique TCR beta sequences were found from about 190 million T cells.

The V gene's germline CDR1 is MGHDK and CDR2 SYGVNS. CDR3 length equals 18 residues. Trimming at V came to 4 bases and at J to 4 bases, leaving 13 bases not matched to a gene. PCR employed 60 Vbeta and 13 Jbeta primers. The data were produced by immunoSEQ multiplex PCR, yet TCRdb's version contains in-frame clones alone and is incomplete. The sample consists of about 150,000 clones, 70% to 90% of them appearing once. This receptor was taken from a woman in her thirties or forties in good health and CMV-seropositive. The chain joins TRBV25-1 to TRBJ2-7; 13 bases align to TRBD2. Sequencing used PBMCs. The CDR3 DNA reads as TGTGCCAGCAGTGCTTCACTCCGGACTAGCGGGAGCCTGTACGAGCAGTACTTC. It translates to CASSASLRTSGSLYEQYF.